Listed below are T cell receptor beta chains from one sample, sequenced in a study of shared clonotypes between healthy human individuals. Assay used: immunoSEQ multiplex PCR; TCRdb lists only in-frame clones, some missing. The data show millions of clones, around 94% seen once. The sample comprised naive CD4+ T cells sorted from blood. These receptors were collected from a man aged 18 to 29 in good health. CDR3s leave out the opening cysteine and the closing phenylalanine or tryptophan. The D gene is left open where the match is weak.

ASSPPGTGELF	TRBV18	TRBJ2-2	.
ASSLGPGLPYEQY	TRBV7-2	TRBJ2-7	.
ASTQGGFGYT	TRBV28	TRBJ1-2	TRBD1
ASRVSVQETQY	TRBV6-1	TRBJ2-5	.
ASSPSNADTQY	TRBV7-2	TRBJ2-3	.
ASSASTGTRYNEQF	TRBV9	TRBJ2-1	TRBD1
ASSNTGVNIQPQH	TRBV19	TRBJ1-5	TRBD1
ASSIAGTFYEQY	TRBV19	TRBJ2-7	.
ASSLDGTGTNTGELF	TRBV7-2	TRBJ2-2	.
ASSIDRETQY	TRBV19	TRBJ2-5	.
ASSVTGGNQPQH	TRBV7-9	TRBJ1-5	TRBD1
ASSGETATHYGYT	TRBV25-1	TRBJ1-2	.
ASSGASGTGGNYGYT	TRBV25-1	TRBJ1-2	TRBD1
AISESTGLGNQPQH	TRBV10-3	TRBJ1-5	.
ASSFVGGASNQPQH	TRBV28	TRBJ1-5	.
ASSLNNYEQY	TRBV7-9	.	.
ASSPPLGGAAYNEQF	TRBV18	TRBJ2-1	.
ASSLRGDGFSETQY	TRBV5-1	TRBJ2-5	TRBD2
RTQGADSYNEQF	TRBV29-1	TRBJ2-1	TRBD1